The T cell receptor beta chain under discussion was sequenced for a study of CD8+CD57+ T cells in acquired aplastic anemia. Across the study: Mean yield of DNA from sorted CD4+ and CD8+ cells was about 3.2 ug. Mean read depth for CD4+ cells from healthy donors was approximately 10 million. Overall study results and limits: The study found no significant CD8+ Simpson's diversity difference between patients and controls. It was found that some 30 CD8+ CDR3 sequences were shared between patients and controls.

V lost 3 bases to trimming and J lost 3 bases, with 14 bases between them. Germline V gene lookup returns CDR1 LGHNT and CDR2 FRNRAP. There are 15 residues in the CDR3. The use of genomic DNA as template underpinned the TCR beta VDJ and CDR3 profiling. TCRdb re-derived calls from the reads in MiXCR, one entry per CDR3 protein. The sample carries tens of thousands of distinct CDR3 sequences, over 35% recorded once. In regard to this clonotype: Its antigen is currently unknown.

The receptor's source is a human donor in good health, serving as a control. Sample: sorted CD4+, CD8+, or CD8+CD57+ T cells (not recorded which) from PBMCs. The V call is TRBV12-5, the J call TRBJ1-1; D remains ambiguous. The CDR3 bases are TGTGCTAGTGGTTTACTGGGAGGGTGGGACACTGAAGCTTTCTTT. It codes for CASGLLGGWDTEAFF.